This TCR beta chain was profiled in a study of cytotoxic CD8 clonotypes in ibrutinib-treated CLL. Study-level results: Progressing patients had sampling times that differed from those of sustained-remission patients.

Of note for this clone: Its antigen is not identified.

The CDR3 sequence is 15 residues long. V gave up 3 bases and J gave up 8 bases; unmatched junction bases: 8. The germline gives CDR1 LNHDA, CDR2 SQIVND (reference sequence). Sequenced by immunoSEQ multiplex PCR; TCRdb stores in-frame clones only, minus some. The sample includes approximately 70,000 clones, around 81% of them seen just once. This specimen consisted of PBMCs, obtained at disease progression, from a patient treated with ibrutinib. The receptor was derived from a human donor with chronic lymphocytic leukemia. The chain couples TRBV19 to TRBJ2-1; 9 bases fit TRBD2. CDR3 residues: CASSMGSGSPYEQFF. The CDR3 DNA is TGTGCCAGTAGTATGGGTAGCGGGAGTCCCTATGAGCAGTTCTTC.